The next 15 T cell receptor beta chains were all read from a single sample in a study of CD8 T cells in Susac syndrome. When the RNA was reverse transcribed, random hexamers were used with an input of roughly 0.45 to 1 ug. TCRdb re-derived calls from the immunoSEQ multiplex PCR reads in MiXCR, one entry per CDR3 protein. In the table there are around 200,000 distinct CDR3 sequences, 95% of which are singletons. Material: CD4+ T cells from PBMCs. Receptors were obtained from a human donor with Susac syndrome.

V gene TRBV2 combines with J gene TRBJ2-5; 11 bases match TRBD2. The J segment lost 3 bases and the V segment lost 8 bases, leaving 5 bases of the junction unmatched. Germline-derived CDR1 and CDR2 are SNHLY and FYNNEI. The CDR3 extends over 14 amino acids. The CDR3, as DNA: TGTGCCAGCCTCCTACTAGCGGGGGAAGAGACCCAGTACTTC. Protein product: CASLLLAGEETQYF.

The V call is TRBV20-1, the J call TRBJ2-7; D gene uncertain. The germline V gene has CDR1 DFQATT and CDR2 SNEGSKA (reference sequence). Trimming pared 1 base from V and 6 bases from J, leaving 7 bases between. CDR3 length equals 11 residues. CDR3 bases: TGCAGTGCTAGAGTGTTTGGCGAGCAGTACTTC. This sequence encodes CSARVFGEQYF.

This chain joins TRBV20-1 and TRBJ2-5, with a tentative D call TRBD1 (5 bases). Trimming took 5 bases from V and 0 from J, leaving 10 bases between them. CDR3 size: 13 residues. Germline V gene data show CDR1 as DFQATT and CDR2 as SNEGSKA (reference sequence). The CDR3 protein is CSAPTGDQETQYF. As DNA, the CDR3 is TGCAGTGCTCCTACAGGAGACCAAGAGACCCAGTACTTC.

The rearrangement links TRBV20-1 to TRBJ2-7; 8 positions match TRBD2. Germline-derived CDR1 and CDR2 are DFQATT and SNEGSKA (reference sequence). The ends lost 5 bases at V and 2 bases at J; junction bases unmatched: 11. CDR3 length: 15 amino acids. The CDR3 region is CSAPQVAGTAYEQYF. DNA of the CDR3: TGCAGTGCTCCCCAGGTAGCGGGGACCGCCTACGAGCAGTACTTC.

This chain joins TRBV5-1 and TRBJ1-4; D is possibly TRBD1 (5 bases). In germline, CDR1 is SGHRS, CDR2 YFSETQ. The CDR3 consists of 13 residues. V was pared by 5 bases and J by 4 bases, with 9 bases between. CDR3 nucleotide sequence: TGCGCCAGCAGAAAGGGGAGTAATGAAAAACTGTTTTTT. This gives the protein CASRKGSNEKLFF.

The V call is TRBV20-1, the J call TRBJ1-2; 8 bases agree with TRBD1. The germline V gene has CDR1 DFQATT and CDR2 SNEGSKA (reference sequence). Losses at the gene ends were 3 bases for V and 3 bases for J; bases not matched to a gene: 6. The length of the CDR3 is 14 residues. The CDR3 DNA reads as TGCAGTGCTAGTCACGGACAGGGAGACTATGGCTACACCTTC. Translation: CSASHGQGDYGYTF.

J is TRBJ2-5 and V is TRBV20-1; D possibly corresponds to TRBD2 (5 bases). The CDR3 is 12 residues long. CDR1 and CDR2 from the germline V gene are DFQATT and SNEGSKA (reference sequence). Trimming stripped 6 bases from V and 2 bases from J, with 10 bases between. This chain's CDR3 is CSARLPQETQYF. CDR3 DNA sequence: TGCAGTGCGAGACTACCTCAAGAGACCCAGTACTTC.

The chain is built from TRBV27 and TRBJ2-6; the D gene is possibly TRBD1 (5 bases). V was trimmed by 4 bases and J by 0 bases, leaving 7 bases between them. The CDR3 runs to 15 residues. CDR1 and CDR2 (germline): MNHEY, SMNVEV (reference sequence). The CDR3: CASSWTNSGANVLTF. The DNA of the CDR3 is TGTGCCAGCAGTTGGACAAACTCTGGGGCCAACGTCCTGACTTTC.

This rearrangement joins TRBV2 to TRBJ1-1; tentative D call: TRBD1 (5 bases). The germline V gene has CDR1 SNHLY and CDR2 FYNNEI. This CDR3 is built from 13 residues. Trimming removed 6 bases from V and 1 base from J, with 9 bases in between. Here the CDR3 reads CASRIDRNTEAFF. The CDR3 DNA follows: TGTGCCAGCAGAATCGACAGGAACACTGAAGCTTTCTTT.

The chain couples TRBV27 to TRBJ1-3; D is undetermined. The V and J ends lost 5 bases and 4 bases respectively, with 12 bases between them. The length of the CDR3 is 14 residues. The V gene's germline CDR1 is MNHEY and CDR2 SMNVEV (reference sequence). The CDR3 loop reads CASSNDGRGNTIYF. The CDR3 DNA is TGTGCCAGCAGTAATGACGGAAGGGGAAACACCATATATTTT.

This chain connects TRBV20-1 to TRBJ1-5, with D possibly matching TRBD1 (6 bases). Germline CDR1 reads DFQATT; CDR2 reads SNEGSKA (reference sequence). This CDR3 spans 15 amino acids. The V end was cut by 4 bases, the J end by 0 bases, with 13 bases between. DNA for the CDR3: TGCAGTGCTACCCCAGGGGTGTATAGCAATCAGCCCCAGCATTTT. Its protein is CSATPGVYSNQPQHF.

This chain links TRBV2 with TRBJ1-2; 8 nucleotides match TRBD1. Germline V gene sequence: CDR1 SNHLY, CDR2 FYNNEI. The CDR3 runs 13 residues. J was trimmed by 8 bases and V by 7 bases; bases with no gene match: 9. For the CDR3, the DNA is TGTGCCAGCAAAATGGACAGGGCTGAAGGCTACACCTTC. Protein sequence: CASKMDRAEGYTF.

The table lists this clonotype with a count of one. The rearrangement joins TRBV28 to TRBJ2-2; the match to TRBD1 covers 10 bases. Germline V gene data show CDR1 as MDHEN and CDR2 as SYDVKM. V was clipped by 6 bases and J by 4 bases; unmatched bases: 5. This CDR3 contains 15 residues. CDR3 bases: TGTGCCAGCAGATTTGACAGGGGGCGCACCGGGGAGCTGTTTTTT. Its protein is CASRFDRGRTGELFF.

The V gene is TRBV9, the J gene TRBJ2-7; D uncertain. CDR3 length equals 14 residues. Trimming stripped 0 bases from V and 2 bases from J, with 9 bases between. In germline, CDR1 is SGDLS, CDR2 YYNGEE. The chain's CDR3 is CASSVVDETYEQYF. Here the CDR3 DNA reads TGTGCCAGCAGCGTAGTCGACGAAACCTACGAGCAGTACTTC.

The sample holds one count of this clonotype. The V gene is TRBV7-8, the J gene TRBJ2-5; 8 nucleotides align to TRBD1. V lost 4 bases and J lost 2; bases outside the gene matches: 3. Germline V gene data show CDR1 as SGHVS and CDR2 as FQNEAQ. The CDR3 extends over 14 amino acids. CDR3 amino acids: CASSSDRGQETQYF. CDR3 bases: TGTGCCAGCAGCTCCGACAGGGGACAAGAGACCCAGTACTTC.